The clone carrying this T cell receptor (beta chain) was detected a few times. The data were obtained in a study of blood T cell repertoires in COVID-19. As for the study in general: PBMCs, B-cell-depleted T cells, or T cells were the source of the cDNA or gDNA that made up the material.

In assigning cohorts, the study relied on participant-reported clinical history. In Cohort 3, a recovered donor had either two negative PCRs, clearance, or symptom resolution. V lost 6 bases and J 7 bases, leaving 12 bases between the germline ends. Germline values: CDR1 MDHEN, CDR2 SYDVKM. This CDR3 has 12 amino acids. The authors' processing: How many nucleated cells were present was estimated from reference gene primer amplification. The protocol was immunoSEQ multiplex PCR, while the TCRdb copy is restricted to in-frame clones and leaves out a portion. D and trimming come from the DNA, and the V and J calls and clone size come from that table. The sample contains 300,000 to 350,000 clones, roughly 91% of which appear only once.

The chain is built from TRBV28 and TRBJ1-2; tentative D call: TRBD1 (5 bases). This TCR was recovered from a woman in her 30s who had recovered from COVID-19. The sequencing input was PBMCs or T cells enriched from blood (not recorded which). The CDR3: CASSGGTAGYTF. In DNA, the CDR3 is TGTGCCAGCAGCGGCGGGACGGCTGGCTACACCTTC.